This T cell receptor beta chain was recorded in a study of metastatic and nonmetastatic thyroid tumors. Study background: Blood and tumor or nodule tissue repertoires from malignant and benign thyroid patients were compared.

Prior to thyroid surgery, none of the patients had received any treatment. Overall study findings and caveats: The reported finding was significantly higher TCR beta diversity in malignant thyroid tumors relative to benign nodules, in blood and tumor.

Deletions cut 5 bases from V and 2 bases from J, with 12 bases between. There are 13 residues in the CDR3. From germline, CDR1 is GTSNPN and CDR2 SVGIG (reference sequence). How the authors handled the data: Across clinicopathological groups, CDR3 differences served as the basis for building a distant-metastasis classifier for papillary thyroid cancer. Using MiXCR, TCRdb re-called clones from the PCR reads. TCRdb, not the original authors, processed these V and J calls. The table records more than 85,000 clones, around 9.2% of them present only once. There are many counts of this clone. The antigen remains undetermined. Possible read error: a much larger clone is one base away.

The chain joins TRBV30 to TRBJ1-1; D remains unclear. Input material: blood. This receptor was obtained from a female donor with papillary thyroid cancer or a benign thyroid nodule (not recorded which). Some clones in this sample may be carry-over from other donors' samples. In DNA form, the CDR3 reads TGTGCCTGGGGTACAGAACCTAACACTGAAGCTTTCTTT. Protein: CAWGTEPNTEAFF.